The 22 T cell receptor beta chains presented below share a single source sample, sequenced in a study of blood T cell repertoires in COVID-19. The repertoire was sequenced with immunoSEQ multiplex PCR; TCRdb's copy has only in-frame clones and lacks some. In the table there are 300,000 to 400,000 clones, less than 90% of which are singletons. The sample taken for sequencing was PBMCs or T cells enriched from blood (not recorded which). The receptors here all came from a woman aged 30 to 39 who had recovered from COVID-19.

The chain uses TRBV18 and TRBJ2-1; D possibly corresponds to TRBD1 (5 bases). The length of the CDR3 is 13 residues. Per germline, CDR1 KGHSH and CDR2 LQKENI. Trimming took off 8 bases at V and 0 bases at J, with 8 bases between the two ends. The CDR3 DNA sequence: TGTGCCAGCCAGGGCCTCTCCTACAATGAGCAGTTCTTC. Residues: CASQGLSYNEQFF.

This clone was counted once. The chain carries TRBV23-1 and TRBJ1-2; possible D gene TRBD1, 6 bases. TRBV23-1 is annotated as an ORF whose role is uncertain. V was shortened by 2 bases and J by 8 bases, with 24 bases between the two germline ends. The CDR3 is 17 amino acids. The CDR3 nucleotides are TGCGCCAGCAGTCAACCCACGCCCCGGACAGCCCGTCGGGGCTACACCTTC. Translating it yields CASSQPTPRTARRGYTF.

This chain links TRBV5-4 with TRBJ2-7; perhaps TRBD1 as D (6 bases). The CDR3 is 13 amino acids. V shed 0 bases and J shed 2 bases, with 6 bases lying between them. The germline V gene has CDR1 SGHNT and CDR2 YYREEE (reference sequence). The CDR3, as DNA: TGTGCCAGCAGCTTGGACAGGGCCTACGAGCAGTACTTC. This translates into CASSLDRAYEQYF.

The rearrangement joins TRBV2 to TRBJ1-5; 8 bases are shared with TRBD1. Losses at the gene ends were 2 bases for V and 10 bases for J; bases not matched to a gene: 7. There are 14 residues in the CDR3. Germline-derived CDR1 and CDR2 are SNHLY and FYNNEI. The CDR3: CASSERGQGLPQHF. The CDR3 nucleotides read TGTGCCAGCAGTGAAAGAGGACAGGGACTACCCCAGCATTTT.

This chain links TRBV10-3 with TRBJ1-2; 9 bases align to TRBD1. Trimming cost V 10 bases and J 4 bases; bases outside gene matches: 4. Looked up from germline, CDR1 is ENHRY and CDR2 is SYGVKD. The CDR3 is 12 residues long. The CDR3: CATWTGAYGYTF. CDR3 bases: TGTGCCACCTGGACAGGGGCCTATGGCTACACCTTC.

The V call is TRBV7-9, the J call TRBJ2-5; the D is unclear. V was trimmed by 5 bases and J by 4 bases, leaving 14 bases between them. The CDR3 is 14 residues long. Germline values: CDR1 SEHNR, CDR2 FQNEAQ (reference sequence). The DNA of the CDR3 is TGTGCCAGCAGCAGCAAGGAGAGGTCAGAGACCCAGTACTTC. Protein product: CASSSKERSETQYF.

The J gene is TRBJ1-2, the V gene TRBV25-1, with D possibly TRBD1 on 6 matching bases. The CDR3 totals 13 residues. Deletions cut 3 bases from V and 7 bases from J, with 12 bases between. The V gene's germline CDR1 is MGHDK and CDR2 SYGVNS. This CDR3 reads CASSEVGHTGYTF. The CDR3 coding sequence is TGTGCCAGCAGTGAGGTGGGACACACTGGCTACACCTTC.

The chain recombines TRBV2 with TRBJ2-1; 9 nucleotides match TRBD2. Germline V CDR1 and CDR2: SNHLY, FYNNEI. V was clipped by 4 bases and J by 1 base; unmatched bases: 8. CDR3 length: 17 residues. DNA for the CDR3: TGTGCCAGCAGTGGGCGGGGGGGCCAAACTTCCTACAATGAGCAGTTCTTC. Amino acid sequence: CASSGRGGQTSYNEQFF.

The chain joins TRBV5-4 to TRBJ1-1, with 9 bases identical to TRBD1. Trimming removed 4 bases from V and 4 bases from J; junction bases left unmatched: 17. Germline values: CDR1 SGHNT, CDR2 YYREEE (reference sequence). There are 18 residues in the CDR3. This chain's CDR3 is CASSPNIGTGQGSTEAFF. The CDR3 DNA reads TGTGCCAGCAGCCCGAACATTGGGACAGGGCAAGGGTCCACTGAAGCTTTCTTT.

The chain combines TRBV29-1 with TRBJ1-3; 8 bases are shared with TRBD1. Germline V gene lookup returns CDR1 SQVTM and CDR2 ANQGSEA. The CDR3 has 13 residues. CDR3 nucleotide sequence: TGCAGTACGGCAGGGGGCACTGGAAACACCATATATTTT. It yields the protein CSTAGGTGNTIYF.

The chain employs TRBV19 and TRBJ1-1; the D is unclear. This CDR3 spans 15 amino acids. The germline CDR1 and CDR2 sequences are LNHDA and SQIVND (reference sequence). V lost 1 base and J lost 1, with 10 bases in between. The CDR3 is CASSIVGVGNTEAFF. The CDR3 DNA follows: TGTGCCAGTAGTATAGTGGGCGTGGGGAACACTGAAGCTTTCTTT.

V usage is TRBV19 and J usage is TRBJ2-1; D uncertain. Germline-derived CDR1 and CDR2 are LNHDA and SQIVND (reference sequence). There are 15 residues in the CDR3. Trimming shortened V by 6 bases and J by 0 bases, and 12 bases separated the two germline ends. Written as DNA, the CDR3 is TGTGCCAGTAGAACCGGGTCAAGCTCCTACAATGAGCAGTTCTTC. Amino acid sequence: CASRTGSSSYNEQFF.

The gene calls are TRBV6-2 or TRBV6-3 and TRBJ2-3; a weak D match, TRBD2 (7 bases). The V gene's germline CDR1 is MNHEY and CDR2 SVGEGT. With 3 bases removed from V and 6 bases from J, the gap between germline ends came to 22 bases. The CDR3 is made up of 17 amino acids. In DNA form, the CDR3 reads TGTGCCAGCAGTTATTTATCGGGGGGCGTGATGGTTGATACGCAGTATTTT. It yields the protein CASSYLSGGVMVDTQYF.

This chain connects TRBV28 to TRBJ1-6; D might be TRBD1 (6 bases). The CDR3 covers 17 residues. CDR1 is MDHEN and CDR2 is SYDVKM in the germline V gene. Trimming took 6 bases from V and 1 from J, leaving 16 bases between them. The DNA of the CDR3 is TGTGCCAGCAGAAGTACAGGGACCAAATCCTATAATTCACCCCTCCACTTT. Amino acid sequence: CASRSTGTKSYNSPLHF.

V usage is TRBV6-2 or TRBV6-3 and J usage is TRBJ1-5; 7 positions match TRBD1. With V trimmed by 6 bases and J by 4 bases, 6 bases remained unmatched. The CDR3 is 14 residues long. The germline V gene encodes CDR1 MNHEY and CDR2 SVGEGT. The CDR3 DNA sequence: TGTGCCAGCAGCTTCCGGGACAGAAATCAGCCCCAGCATTTT. Its protein is CASSFRDRNQPQHF.

This chain links TRBV10-3 with TRBJ2-7, with D uncertain. V dropped 11 bases and J dropped 2 bases, with 19 bases sitting between them. CDR3 length: 14 residues. CDR1 is ENHRY and CDR2 is SYGVKD in the germline V gene. CDR3 nucleotide sequence: TGTGCCGCCAACCAGGCTGGTGATACCTACGAGCAGTACTTC. Translation: CAANQAGDTYEQYF.

This clone was observed once. This chain connects TRBV5-1 to TRBJ2-2, with D perhaps matching TRBD2 (6 bases). Trimming took off 2 bases at V and 7 bases at J, with 15 bases between the two ends. The CDR3 runs 15 residues. Germline V gene data show CDR1 as SGHRS and CDR2 as YFSETQ. CDR3 coding DNA: TGCGCCAGCAGCTTCGGGGGAGGTATTGACGGGGAGCTGTTTTTT. This translates into CASSFGGGIDGELFF.

This chain links TRBV11-2 with TRBJ2-2; 7 nucleotides align to TRBD2. CDR3 length: 16 residues. Per the germline V gene, CDR1 is SGHAT and CDR2 is FQNNGV. The J segment lost 4 bases and the V segment lost 0 bases, leaving 5 bases of the junction unmatched. The DNA for the CDR3 is TGTGCCAGCAGCTTAGATGGCGGGGGAGGCACCGGGGAGCTGTTTTTT. It specifies CASSLDGGGGTGELFF.

The chain combines TRBV3-1 (or the pseudogene TRBV3-2) with TRBJ2-7; weak D call: TRBD2 (7 bases). Trimming took off 0 bases at V and 5 bases at J, with 17 bases between the two ends. This CDR3 spans 16 amino acids. The V gene's germline CDR1 is LGHDT and CDR2 YNNKEL (reference sequence). The CDR3 region is CASSQDRGGGPNEQYF. The DNA of the CDR3 is TGTGCCAGCAGCCAAGATCGAGGGGGGGGGCCGAACGAGCAGTACTTC.

This chain joins TRBV4-1 and TRBJ2-1, with D maybe TRBD2 (6 bases). V dropped 0 bases and J dropped 4 bases, with 19 bases sitting between them. The CDR3 has 18 residues. Germline V gene data show CDR1 as MGHRA and CDR2 as YSYEKL. CDR3 amino acids: CASSQDSRGPSGYNEQFF. The CDR3 DNA reads as TGCGCCAGCAGCCAAGATTCGCGGGGACCCTCGGGGTACAATGAGCAGTTCTTC.

The chain uses TRBV28 and TRBJ2-7, with a possible D match to TRBD1 (6 bases). V was cut by 5 bases and J by 2 bases, with 13 bases left in between. CDR1 is MDHEN and CDR2 is SYDVKM in the germline V gene. The CDR3 loop spans 14 amino acids. CDR3 sequence: CASSRSGQAYEQYF. In DNA form, the CDR3 reads TGTGCCAGCAGTCGATCGGGACAAGCCTACGAGCAGTACTTC. Complete variable domain (other parts from reference TRBV28 and TRBJ2-7): DVKVTQSSRYLVKRTGEKVFLECVQDMDHENMFWYRQDPGLGLRLIYFSYDVKMKEKGDIPEGYSVSREKKERFSLILESASTNQTSMYLCASSRSGQAYEQYFGPGTRLTVT.

This sequence joins TRBV28 and TRBJ1-1; 7 nucleotides match TRBD1. Trimming took 8 bases from V and 3 from J; bases not matched to a gene: 12. The CDR3 extends over 15 amino acids. The germline CDR1 and CDR2 sequences are MDHEN and SYDVKM. CDR3 in amino acids: CASCCDREWDTEAFF. CDR3 in DNA: TGTGCCAGCTGCTGCGACAGGGAGTGGGACACTGAAGCTTTCTTT.